The present TCR beta chain was sequenced within a study of shared clonotypes between healthy human individuals. The study's findings and limits: Only blood was sampled; tissue repertoires likely differ. Sequencing depth was a factor that was expected to affect clonotype sharing among donors. What limited the represented genetic and exposure-history diversity was the small number of donors.

A remark on this clone: Its target is unknown.

Germline loops: CDR1 SGHTA, CDR2 FQGNSA. The J segment lost 8 bases and the V segment lost 5 bases, leaving 9 bases of the junction unmatched. The CDR3 is 15 amino acids. All the donors were Caucasian adults who lived in Nashville, Tennessee. Clones were read by immunoSEQ multiplex PCR, and TCRdb kept only the in-frame ones, dropping some. Seen here are about a million clones, approximately 77% observed once, and the top ten hold roughly 0.9%. The chain joins TRBV7-2 to TRBJ2-1, with 10 nucleotides matching TRBD2. Sequenced material: memory CD4+ T cells from PBMCs. Subset denoted: CD45RA-negative fraction. The TCR comes from a man younger than 35 in good health. Some clones in this sample may be carry-over from other donors' samples. The CDR3 sequence is CASSLIAGGLHEQFF. In nucleotides, the CDR3 is TGTGCCAGCAGCCTTATAGCGGGAGGCTTGCATGAGCAGTTCTTC.